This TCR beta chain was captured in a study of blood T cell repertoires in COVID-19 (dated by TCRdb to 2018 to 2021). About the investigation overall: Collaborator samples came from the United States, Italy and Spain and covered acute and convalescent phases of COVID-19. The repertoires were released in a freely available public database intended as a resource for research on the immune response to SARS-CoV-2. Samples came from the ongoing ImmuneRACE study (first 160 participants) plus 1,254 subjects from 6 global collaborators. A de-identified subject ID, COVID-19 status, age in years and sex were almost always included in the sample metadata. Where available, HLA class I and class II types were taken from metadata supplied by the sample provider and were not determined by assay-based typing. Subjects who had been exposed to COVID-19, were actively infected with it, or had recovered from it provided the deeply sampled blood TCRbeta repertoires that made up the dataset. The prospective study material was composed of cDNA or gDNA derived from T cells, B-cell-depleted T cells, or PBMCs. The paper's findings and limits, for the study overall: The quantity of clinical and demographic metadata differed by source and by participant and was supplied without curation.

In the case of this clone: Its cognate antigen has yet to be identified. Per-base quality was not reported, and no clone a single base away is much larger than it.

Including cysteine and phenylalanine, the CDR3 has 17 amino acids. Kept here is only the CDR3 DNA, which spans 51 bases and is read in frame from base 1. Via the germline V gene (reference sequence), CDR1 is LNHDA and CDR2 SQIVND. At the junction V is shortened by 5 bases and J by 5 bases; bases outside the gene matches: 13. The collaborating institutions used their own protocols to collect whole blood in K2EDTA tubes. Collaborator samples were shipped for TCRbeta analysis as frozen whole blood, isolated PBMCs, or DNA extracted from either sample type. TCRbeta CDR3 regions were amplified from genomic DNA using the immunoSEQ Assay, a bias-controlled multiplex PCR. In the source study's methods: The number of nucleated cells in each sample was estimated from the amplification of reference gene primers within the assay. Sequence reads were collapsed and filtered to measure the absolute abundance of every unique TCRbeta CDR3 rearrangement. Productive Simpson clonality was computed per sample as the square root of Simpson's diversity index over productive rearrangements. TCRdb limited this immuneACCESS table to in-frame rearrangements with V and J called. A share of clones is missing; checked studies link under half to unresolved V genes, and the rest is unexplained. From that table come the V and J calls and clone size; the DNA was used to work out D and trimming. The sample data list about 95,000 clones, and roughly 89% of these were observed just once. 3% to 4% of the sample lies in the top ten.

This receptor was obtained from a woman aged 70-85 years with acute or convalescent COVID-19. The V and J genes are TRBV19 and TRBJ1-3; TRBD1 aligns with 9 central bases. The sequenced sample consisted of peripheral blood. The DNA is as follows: TGTGCCAGTAGTCCGTCGGACAGGGGAAGAAGACGAAACACCATATATTTT. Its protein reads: CASSPSDRGRRRNTIYF.